These 16 T cell receptor beta chains originate from one sample sequenced in a study of T cell repertoires in aging, cancer and after chemotherapy. The template was genomic DNA from peripheral blood, not RNA. Rearranged V-D-J TRB sequences were amplified with a mixed TRB-A/B primer pool. TCRdb re-derived calls from the multiplex PCR reads in MiXCR, one entry per CDR3 protein. The sample lists about 1,700 distinct CDR3 sequences, roughly 30% occurring once. Sequences were obtained from blood. The receptors here all came from a human donor with a blood cancer.

Relative to its sample, this clonotype is medium-sized (0.01 to 0.1%). The rearrangement links TRBV6-4 to TRBJ2-3; a possible D gene is TRBD2 (7 bases). The CDR3 is 14 amino acids. Germline V CDR1 and CDR2: MRHNA, SNTAGT. The V and J ends lost 2 bases and 2 bases respectively, with 8 bases between them. The CDR3 DNA is TGTGCCAGCAGTGACGGGGGGGCCACAGATACGCAGTATTTT. Its protein is CASSDGGATDTQYF.

The chain joins TRBV5-6 to TRBJ1-1, with 7 nucleotides matching TRBD1. Looked up from germline, CDR1 is SGHDT and CDR2 is YYEEEE. Trimming at V came to 4 bases and at J to 6 bases, leaving 12 bases not matched to a gene. The CDR3 extends over 15 amino acids. The CDR3 bases are TGTGCCAGCAGCCGGGGAGCAGGGGGTTTGGCTGAAGCTTTCTTT. The encoded protein is CASSRGAGGLAEAFF.

The chain links TRBV9 to TRBJ1-6; 9 bases are shared with TRBD1. Germline V gene data show CDR1 as SGDLS and CDR2 as YYNGEE. J was trimmed by 10 bases and V by 4 bases; bases with no gene match: 6. The CDR3 extends over 14 amino acids. CDR3 amino acids: CASSSSGQGSPLHF. DNA for the CDR3: TGTGCCAGCAGCTCCTCGGGACAGGGCTCACCCCTCCACTTT.

Within the sample, this clonotype is large. The chain carries TRBV6-5 and TRBJ1-5; D unresolved. This CDR3 spans 13 amino acids. The V and J ends lost 2 bases and 1 base respectively, with 3 bases between them. Germline CDR1 MNHEY, CDR2 SVGAGI. The CDR3 DNA follows: TGTGCCAGCAGTTACCGGAGCAATCAGCCCCAGCATTTT. Its translation is CASSYRSNQPQHF.

The rearrangement joins TRBV30 to TRBJ1-2; the match to TRBD1 covers 7 bases. CDR1 is GTSNPN, CDR2 SVGIG, per germline (reference sequence). The V and J ends lost 0 bases and 2 bases, in that order; junction bases with no gene match: 9. There are 16 residues in the CDR3. The CDR3 loop is CAWSVKGAGGNYGYTF. CDR3 DNA: TGTGCCTGGAGTGTAAAGGGGGCAGGGGGGAACTATGGCTACACCTTC.

A remark on this clonotype: With a much larger clone just one base away, this may be a read error. For the CDR3, the DNA is TGTGCCAGCAGCTTGGGTTCCTTGGCAAACACCATATATTTT. Translated, it gives CASSLGSLANTIYF. J is TRBJ1-3 and V is TRBV5-4; D not certain. V gave up 0 bases and J gave up 6 bases, with 10 bases separating them. Germline V gene lookup returns CDR1 SGHNT and CDR2 YYREEE (reference sequence). The CDR3 consists of 14 residues.

This clonotype was observed a few times. The rearrangement links TRBV19 to TRBJ1-4; TRBD1 aligns across 10 bases. V shed 5 bases, J shed 7 bases, and the junction held 1 base outside the gene matches. CDR3 length: 13 amino acids. CDR1 and CDR2 from the germline V gene are LNHDA and SQIVND (reference sequence). The CDR3 DNA sequence: TGTGCCAGTAGTGGGACAGGGGCTGAAAAACTGTTTTTT. Protein product: CASSGTGAEKLFF.

As for this clonotype: This sequence may be a read error, since a much larger clone differs from it by one base. The gene calls are TRBV5-6 and TRBJ1-5, with 8 nucleotides matching TRBD1. The junction had 18 bases not matched to a gene; V was cut back by 4 bases and J by 6 bases. Germline CDR1 SGHDT, CDR2 YYEEEE. There are 18 residues in the CDR3. The CDR3 sequence: CASSRRAAGGGRVQPQHF. The DNA for the CDR3 is TGTGCCAGCAGCCGAAGGGCCGCAGGGGGCGGTCGGGTTCAGCCCCAGCATTTT.

This clonotype is large. The chain combines TRBV6-1 with TRBJ2-1; a possible D gene is TRBD1 (5 bases). Germline V gene lookup returns CDR1 MNHNS and CDR2 SASEGT. CDR3 length: 11 amino acids. The V and J ends lost 1 base and 14 bases respectively, with 9 bases between them. Here the CDR3 reads CASSEEQEKFF. Here the CDR3 DNA reads TGTGCCAGCAGTGAAGAACAGGAGAAGTTCTTC.

The sample holds a few counts of this clonotype. The rearrangement joins TRBV7-9 to TRBJ1-5; TRBD1 agrees at 11 bases. The CDR3 spans 16 residues. Germline V lookup: CDR1 SEHNR, CDR2 FQNEAQ (reference sequence). With 6 bases clipped from V and 5 bases from J, the junction kept 9 bases outside the gene matches. The CDR3 bases are TGTGCCAGCAGTCACCTGGGACAGGGGGTATATCAGCCCCAGCATTTT. It codes for CASSHLGQGVYQPQHF.

As concerns this clonotype: Given a much more abundant clone one base away, this may be a read error. This chain joins TRBV6-6 and TRBJ1-6; 8 nucleotides agree with TRBD1. J was trimmed by 8 bases and V by 4 bases; bases with no gene match: 13. The CDR3 sequence is 17 residues long. Germline loops: CDR1 MNHNY, CDR2 SVGAGI (reference sequence). CDR3 in DNA: TGTGCCAGCAGTTTATATCCAGGGGGCGCCGGGGATTCACCCCTCCACTTT. Protein product: CASSLYPGGAGDSPLHF.

Only one count was recorded for this clonotype. The chain uses TRBV20-1 and TRBJ2-2; 9 nucleotides match TRBD1. The CDR3 extends over 16 amino acids. CDR1 DFQATT and CDR2 SNEGSKA come from the germline V gene (reference sequence). The trim removed 6 bases at V and 3 bases at J, leaving 11 bases unmatched. The CDR3 sequence is CSAKIPGQGHTGELFF. The CDR3 region has the DNA TGCAGTGCCAAAATACCGGGACAGGGACACACCGGGGAGCTGTTTTTT.

This clonotype is medium-sized by share. The rearrangement uses TRBV7-6 and TRBJ2-1; D is perhaps TRBD2 (6 bases). CDR1 and CDR2 (germline): SGHVS, FNYEAQ. Trimming pared 3 bases from V and 6 bases from J, leaving 9 bases between. There are 13 residues in the CDR3. The CDR3 sequence: CASSLGTSNEQFF. As DNA, the CDR3 is TGTGCCAGCAGCTTGGGGACTTCCAATGAGCAGTTCTTC.

V usage is TRBV5-1 and J usage is TRBJ2-1; D is unclear. This CDR3 is 15 amino acids long. Germline V gene lookup returns CDR1 SGHRS and CDR2 YFSETQ. Trimming took 1 base from V and 1 from J, leaving 9 bases between them. The DNA for the CDR3 is TGCGCCAGCAGCTTGAGTCTGGTGTCCTACAATGAGCAGTTCTTC. Protein product: CASSLSLVSYNEQFF.

In its sample, this clonotype ranks as medium-sized. This CDR3 reads CASGRDHRGITEAFF. As DNA, the CDR3 is TGTGCCAGCGGCCGGGACCACAGGGGGATAACTGAAGCTTTCTTT. The chain combines TRBV6-1 with TRBJ1-1, with TRBD1 matching over 8 bases. The ends lost 8 bases at V and 5 bases at J; junction bases unmatched: 13. The CDR3 totals 15 residues. Germline V gene data show CDR1 as MNHNS and CDR2 as SASEGT.

V gene TRBV7-6 combines with J gene TRBJ1-4, with 7 bases fitting TRBD1. CDR3 length: 15 residues. Germline loops: CDR1 SGHVS, CDR2 FNYEAQ. Trimming cost V 5 bases and J 7 bases; bases outside gene matches: 10. In DNA form, the CDR3 reads TGTGCCAGCAGCACAAGACAGGGTGGAGGTGAAAAACTGTTTTTT. Translated, it gives CASSTRQGGGEKLFF. Drawing the rest from reference TRBV7-6 and TRBJ1-4, the complete variable domain is GAGVSQSPRYKVTKRGQDVALRCDPISGHVSLYWYRQALGQGPEFLTYFNYEAQQDKSGLPNDRFSAERPEGSISTLTIQRTEQRDSAMYRCASSTRQGGGEKLFFGSGTQLSVL.